A single sample is the source of the 2 T cell receptor beta chains below, sequenced in a study of regulatory T cells in long-lasting Graves disease. Arm-PCR with iRepertoire HTBI primers amplified the CDR3 regions for these TCR beta libraries. TCRdb recomputed calls from the multiplex PCR reads with MiXCR, one row per CDR3 protein. The sample lists 350,000 to 400,000 distinct CDR3 sequences, 16% occurring once. The time point is: newly diagnosed GD, antithyroid drugs for less than 3 months. PBMC RNA served as the TCR library source. This sample also belongs to another study, concerning T cells in Graves' hyperthyroidism and ophthalmopathy.

The specimen comprised peripheral blood mononuclear cells (PBMCs), sampled at new diagnosis, from a patient treated with antithyroid drugs. The receptors here all came from a woman aged 18-30 years with Graves disease.

This clonotype has at least ten counts. V is TRBV5-1 and J is TRBJ2-2; D remains ambiguous. From germline, CDR1 is SGHRS and CDR2 YFSETQ. This CDR3 contains 12 residues. Trimming pared 4 bases from V and 3 bases from J, leaving 4 bases between. The DNA of the CDR3 is TGCGCCAGCAGCCAACACACCGGGGAGCTGTTTTTT. This encodes CASSQHTGELFF.

This clonotype was picked up many times. V usage is TRBV24-1 and J usage is TRBJ2-3, with 7 nucleotides matching TRBD2. The trim removed 7 bases at V and 6 bases at J, leaving 6 bases unmatched. This CDR3 contains 13 residues. Germline assignment: CDR1 KGHDR and CDR2 SFDVKD. CDR3 bases: TGTGCCACCAGCCCAGCGCGGGAGGATACGCAGTATTTT. It is translated as CATSPAREDTQYF.